This T cell receptor beta chain was profiled in a study of T cells expressing NK-cell markers. Study-level background: Sequencing covered eight donors, seven HCMV-seropositive and one seronegative. Overall study findings and caveats: NKG2C+ dominant clonotype frequencies in roughly six donors were about 1.0-8% of CD8+ T cells. Whether expanded NKG2C-expressing T cell clones recognize HCMV is unknown.

A 5'RACE template switching approach incorporating UMIs was used to make TCR beta cDNA. TCRdb processed the 5' RACE reads again and assigns one entry to each CDR3 protein, with no DNA. In all, the sample yields hundreds of thousands of distinct CDR3 sequences. As for this clonotype: The antigen is undetermined.

This CDR3 is built from 16 residues. V gene TRBV12-3 or TRBV12-4 combines with J gene TRBJ1-1. The TCR originated in a man between 18 and 29 years old in good health. The sample taken for sequencing was blood T cells: a sorted CD56 or NKG2C T cell subset, CD4+ or CD8+ T cells, or bulk PBMC T cells (not recorded which). CDR3: CASSTRGRGMNTEAFF.